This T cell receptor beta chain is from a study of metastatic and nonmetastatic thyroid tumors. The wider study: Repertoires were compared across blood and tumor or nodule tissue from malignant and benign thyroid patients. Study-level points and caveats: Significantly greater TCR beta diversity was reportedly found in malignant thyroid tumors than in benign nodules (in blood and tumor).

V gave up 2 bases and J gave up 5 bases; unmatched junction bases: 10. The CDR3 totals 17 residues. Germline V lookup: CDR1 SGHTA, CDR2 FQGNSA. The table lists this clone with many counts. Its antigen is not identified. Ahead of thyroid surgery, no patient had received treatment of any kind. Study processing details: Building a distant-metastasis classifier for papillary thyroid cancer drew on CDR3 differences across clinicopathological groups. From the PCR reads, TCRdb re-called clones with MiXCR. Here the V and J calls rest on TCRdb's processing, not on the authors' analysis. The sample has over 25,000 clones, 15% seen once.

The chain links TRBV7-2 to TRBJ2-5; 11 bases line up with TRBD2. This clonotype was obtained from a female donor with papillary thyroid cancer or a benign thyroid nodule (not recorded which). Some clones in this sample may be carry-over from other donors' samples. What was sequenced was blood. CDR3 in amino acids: CASSLMAAASGRETQYF. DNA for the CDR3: TGTGCCAGCAGCTTAATGGCGGCAGCTAGCGGGAGGGAGACCCAGTACTTC.